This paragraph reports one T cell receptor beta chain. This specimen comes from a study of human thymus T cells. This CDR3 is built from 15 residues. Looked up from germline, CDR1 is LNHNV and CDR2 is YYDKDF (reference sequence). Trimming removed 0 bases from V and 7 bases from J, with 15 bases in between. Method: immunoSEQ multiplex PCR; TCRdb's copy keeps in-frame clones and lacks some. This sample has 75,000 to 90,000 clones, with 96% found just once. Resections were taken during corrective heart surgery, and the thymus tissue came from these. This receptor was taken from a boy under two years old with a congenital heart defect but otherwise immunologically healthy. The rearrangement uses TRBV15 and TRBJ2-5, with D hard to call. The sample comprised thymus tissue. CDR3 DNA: TGTGCCACCAGCAGAGAGGACCCGCCCCGTGGGACCCAGTACTTC. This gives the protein CATSREDPPRGTQYF.